The 5 T cell receptor beta chains reported below all come from one sample, sequenced in a study of blood T cell repertoires in COVID-19. Repertoires were generated with immunoSEQ multiplex PCR, while TCRdb's copy carries only in-frame clones and drops some. In the table there are 110,000 or so clones, about 84% of which are singletons. Sequencing was carried out using peripheral blood. The receptor set was obtained from a man aged 50 to 60 with acute or convalescent COVID-19.

V is TRBV5-5 and J is TRBJ1-1, with TRBD1 matching 10 bases. CDR3 length equals 14 residues. Germline V gene data show CDR1 as SGHKS and CDR2 as YYEKEE (reference sequence). Losses at the gene ends were 3 bases for V and 5 bases for J; bases not matched to a gene: 4. The CDR3: CASSWGQGRTEAFF. In DNA, the CDR3 is TGTGCCAGCAGCTGGGGACAGGGGAGGACTGAAGCTTTCTTT.

The chain combines TRBV7-8 with TRBJ1-2, with 10 nucleotides matching TRBD1. CDR1 is SGHVS and CDR2 is FQNEAQ in the germline V gene. The trim removed 5 bases at V and 3 bases at J, leaving 3 bases unmatched. The CDR3 is 14 residues long. The CDR3: CASSDRGLDYGYTF. The CDR3 DNA reads as TGTGCCAGCAGCGACAGGGGGCTGGACTATGGCTACACCTTC.

The chain recombines TRBV5-6 with TRBJ1-5; the match to TRBD1 covers 8 bases. In germline, CDR1 is SGHDT, CDR2 YYEEEE. The CDR3 length is 14 residues. The trim removed 2 bases at V and 2 bases at J, leaving 0 bases unmatched. The CDR3 DNA reads TGTGCCAGCAGCTTACAGGGGGGCAATCAGCCCCAGCATTTT. Amino acids: CASSLQGGNQPQHF.

This sequence joins TRBV5-1 and TRBJ2-3; D unclear. V lost 0 bases and J lost 8, with 7 bases in between. CDR1 is SGHRS and CDR2 is YFSETQ in the germline V gene. This CDR3 has 12 amino acids. The chain's CDR3 is CASSLEYSTQYF. As DNA, the CDR3 is TGCGCCAGCAGCTTGGAATATAGTACGCAGTATTTT.

This clone has ten or more counts. V and J are TRBV5-1 and TRBJ2-7, with TRBD2 as a possible D gene (6 bases). The CDR3 extends over 15 amino acids. V lost 2 bases to trimming and J lost 2 bases, with 14 bases between them. Germline V CDR1 and CDR2: SGHRS, YFSETQ. The DNA of the CDR3 is TGCGCCAGCAGCTTAATCCGGGGAGGCCCCTACGAGCAGTACTTC. Protein sequence: CASSLIRGGPYEQYF.